A selection of T cell receptor beta chains follows, all from one sample in a study of OX40 agonist ivuxolimab in advanced cancers. Measured with immunoSEQ multiplex PCR; TCRdb has only the in-frame clones, and not every one. The sample includes some 65,000 clones, approximately 90% of them seen just once. The specimen was CD4+ or CD8+ T cells sorted from blood, collected in a trial of the OX40 agonist ivuxolimab. All receptors come from an adult with an advanced solid tumor such as melanoma, head and neck, liver or kidney cancer. Each CDR3 is given without its conserved first and last residue.

v_call cdr3_aa
TRBV7-2 ASTPGIAGGGELF
TRBV5-5 ASSPQSLAGYT
TRBV6-5 ASSPGTSGGSEQF
TRBV25-1 ASNGRQGGFGYT
TRBV11-2 ASSDRRLSQETQY
TRBV6-1 ASSERSGSLNEQF
TRBV10-3 AISKDSNTEAF
TRBV30 AWRPIGQAANYGYT
TRBV30 AWSPGGRETQY
TRBV28 ASRNQGQAPYEQY
TRBV11-1 ASSRTSGGYNEQF
TRBV6-1 ASRTGENSPLH
TRBV29-1 SVELAGAREQF
TRBV6-1 ASRQFMNTEAF
TRBV25-1 ASSESRVPYEQY
TRBV5-8 ASSAPYPGTGGPIVH
TRBV4-1 ASSQDVNQPQH
TRBV10-3 AISETEATGYT
TRBV7-3 ASSPAGQLNTEAF
TRBV14 ASSQAPGGLSYEQY
TRBV6-1 ASSEEAGGNQPQH
TRBV6-1 ASSEAGGTVNEKLF
TRBV28 ATLPGQIIGYGYT
TRBV11-2 ASSSTGRGQGTTDTQY
TRBV28 ASSSTGGRGNTIY
TRBV27 ASREGSQSNQPQH
TRBV18 ASSPKNRGAHTEAF
TRBV28 ASSLWARGTGELF